This T cell receptor beta chain stems from a study of cytomegalovirus exposure and HLA in healthy donors. Remarks on this clone: As yet, its antigen is unknown.

Study conclusions and caveats: A later analysis found most CMV-associated TCR beta chains apparently HLA-restricted. According to reports, the classifier identified cytomegalovirus status with high specificity and sensitivity. In vitro, a few CMV-associated chains proved specific for CMV antigens.

The PCR contained 60 Vbeta and 13 Jbeta primers. The table came from immunoSEQ multiplex PCR; TCRdb's copy has only in-frame clones and leaves some out. The table lists 150,000 or so clones, under 90% of them singletons. The TCR comes from a male donor in good health and CMV-seronegative. Material: PBMCs.

The CDR3 region is CASRPDRGRSGGDNEQFF. The CDR3 DNA reads TGTGCAAGTCGCCCGGACAGGGGGCGCAGCGGGGGGGACAATGAGCAGTTCTTC. The gene calls are TRBV12-2 and TRBJ2-1; TRBD2 reflects the table's D call only, with no check against the DNA. TRBV12-2 is an annotated pseudogene. The CDR3 consists of 18 residues.